The rows below give T cell receptor beta chains drawn from one sample of a study of blood T cells in healthy people across ages. TCRdb re-derived calls from the 5' RACE reads in MiXCR, one entry per CDR3 protein. This table holds 1 million or so distinct CDR3 sequences, under 30% found once. This sample was also put to use in a study of T cells of mothers and their children.

Sample: blood. These receptors all stem from a girl aged 2 to 10 in good health. The CDR3 runs from the conserved cysteine through the conserved F or W. D genes are given only for firm matches. Clone size is not always given. Where it is, it says once, few, many or a class for expanded clones.

>TRBJ2-6|TRBD1|.|TRBV12-3/TRBV12-4
CASEETGSSGANVLTF
TGTGCCAGCGAAGAGACAGGGAGCTCTGGGGCCAACGTCCTGACTTTC
>TRBJ2-7|.|few|TRBV29-1
CSAGRPYEQYF
TGCAGCGCCGGTCGGCCGTACGAGCAGTACTTC
>TRBJ2-6|.|.|TRBV2
CASRGRPFSGANVLTF
TGTGCCAGCAGGGGACGACCCTTCTCTGGGGCCAACGTCCTGACTTTC
>TRBJ2-6|.|.|TRBV20-1
CSAEAALWGANVLTF
TGCAGTGCTGAGGCAGCACTGTGGGGGGCCAACGTCCTGACTTTC
>TRBJ2-3|.|few|TRBV7-2
CASSREEDTQYF
TGTGCCAGCAGCAGGGAGGAGGATACGCAGTATTTT
>TRBJ1-2|TRBD1|.|TRBV20-1
CSATGGVGYGYTF
TGCAGTGCAACAGGGGGCGTGGGCTATGGCTACACCTTC
>TRBJ2-5|TRBD1|.|TRBV6-1
CASNQQGAQETQYF
TGTGCCAGCAACCAACAGGGGGCTCAAGAGACCCAGTACTTC
>TRBJ2-5|.|few|TRBV29-1
CSVEDSAEETQYF
TGCAGCGTTGAGGATAGCGCGGAAGAGACCCAGTACTTC
>TRBJ1-2|.|few|TRBV28
CASVAQQRANYGYTF
TGTGCCAGCGTTGCACAACAGCGTGCTAACTATGGCTACACCTTC
>TRBJ2-1|TRBD2|many|TRBV12-3/TRBV12-4
CASSSGTSFLYNEQFF
TGTGCCAGCAGTTCCGGGACTAGCTTCCTCTACAATGAGCAGTTCTTC
>TRBJ2-2|.|few|TRBV4-1
CASSQVQGQTGELFF
TGCGCCAGCAGCCAAGTTCAGGGTCAAACCGGGGAGCTGTTTTTT
>TRBJ2-5|TRBD2|.|TRBV3-1
CASTGDGTSGAWGETQYF
TGTGCCAGCACCGGAGATGGGACTAGCGGTGCCTGGGGGGAGACCCAGTACTTC
>TRBJ2-6|.|.|TRBV4-3
CASSQETGTSGANVLTF
TGCGCCAGCAGCCAAGAAACAGGGACCTCTGGGGCCAACGTCCTGACTTTC
>TRBJ1-2|TRBD1|few|TRBV4-2
CASSPGQGVFYGYTF
TGTGCCAGCAGCCCGGGACAGGGGGTTTTCTATGGCTACACCTTC
>TRBJ2-4|TRBD2|.|TRBV4-2
CANSGWTSGGSTSKNIQYF
TGTGCCAACAGCGGCTGGACTAGCGGGGGCTCGACGTCCAAAAACATTCAGTACTTC
>TRBJ1-1|.|.|TRBV19
CASIEWGGNTEAFF
TGTGCCAGTATTGAATGGGGAGGCAACACTGAAGCTTTCTTT
>TRBJ1-3|.|.|TRBV7-9
CASSLIIPSGNTIYF
TGTGCCAGCAGCTTAATCATCCCCTCTGGAAACACCATATATTTT
>TRBJ1-1|.|.|TRBV4-1
CASSPPGIPEAFF
TGCGCCAGCAGCCCACCAGGGATTCCAGAAGCTTTCTTT
>TRBJ2-1|TRBD2|few|TRBV6-5
CASSYSAGGANEQFF
TGTGCCAGCAGTTACTCAGCGGGAGGGGCGAATGAGCAGTTCTTC
>TRBJ2-1|.|.|TRBV6-5
CASTTAGTYNEQFF
TGTGCCAGCACTACAGCGGGGACATACAATGAGCAGTTCTTC
>TRBJ1-2|.|few|TRBV25-1
CASSSLESYGYTF
TGTGCCAGCAGTAGTCTCGAAAGCTATGGCTACACCTTC
>TRBJ2-5|.|.|TRBV20-1
CSARDFLRSVGETQYF
TGCAGTGCTAGAGATTTTTTACGCAGTGTGGGTGAGACCCAGTACTTC
>TRBJ1-1|.|few|TRBV27
CASSFTLGTEAFF
TGTGCCAGCAGTTTCACCCTAGGGACTGAAGCTTTCTTT
>TRBJ2-5|.|few|TRBV20-1
CSARDLGTQETQYF
TGCAGTGCTAGAGATCTGGGAACCCAAGAGACCCAGTACTTC
>TRBJ2-1|.|few|TRBV20-1
CSARTRADYNEQFF
TGCAGTGCTAGAACTAGGGCGGATTACAATGAGCAGTTCTTC
>TRBJ1-4|TRBD1|few|TRBV20-1
CSARATGVGEKLFF
TGCAGTGCTAGAGCGACAGGGGTGGGTGAAAAACTGTTTTTT
>TRBJ1-2|.|few|TRBV6-6
CASSYGTNYGYTF
TGTGCCAGCAGTTACGGGACTAACTATGGCTACACCTTC
>TRBJ1-1|.|few|TRBV5-6
CASSFTGPNTEAFF
TGTGCCAGCAGCTTTACAGGGCCTAACACTGAAGCTTTCTTT
>TRBJ2-5|.|.|TRBV20-1
CSARDTTSARQTQYF
TGCAGTGCTAGAGATACGACTAGTGCTCGACAGACCCAGTACTTC
>TRBJ2-1|.|few|TRBV6-4
CASSELPGGEQFF
TGTGCCAGCAGTGAACTTCCGGGCGGCGAGCAGTTCTTC
>TRBJ2-5|.|.|TRBV10-3
CAISESLAFRETQYF
TGTGCCATCAGTGAGTCACTAGCTTTTCGAGAGACCCAGTACTTC
>TRBJ2-2|TRBD1|.|TRBV3-1
CASSRPDRGGELFF
TGTGCCAGCAGCCGTCCAGACAGGGGCGGGGAGCTGTTTTTT
>TRBJ2-4|.|.|TRBV28
CASSPRTGPGVAKNIQYF
TGTGCCAGCAGTCCAAGAACCGGACCTGGCGTAGCCAAAAACATTCAGTACTTC
>TRBJ2-1|.|.|TRBV12-3/TRBV12-4
CAGSPNSDEQFF
TGTGCCGGCAGCCCAAACAGCGATGAGCAGTTCTTC
>TRBJ1-1|.|.|TRBV5-6
CASSLGLVGGEAFF
TGTGCCAGCAGCTTGGGCTTAGTAGGCGGTGAAGCTTTCTTT
>TRBJ2-7|TRBD1|few|TRBV7-9
CASSHRDSLDEQYF
TGTGCCAGCAGCCACCGGGACAGTCTTGACGAGCAGTACTTC
>TRBJ2-2|.|.|TRBV15
CATSRGSGGELFF
TGTGCCACCAGCAGAGGTTCGGGCGGGGAGCTGTTTTTT
>TRBJ2-7|TRBD2|.|TRBV5-1
CASSLRSLVAGDNYEQYF
TGCGCCAGCAGCTTACGTTCTCTTGTGGCGGGAGATAACTACGAGCAGTACTTC
>TRBJ1-5|TRBD1|.|TRBV20-1
CSARAGQYSNQPQHF
TGCAGTGCTAGAGCGGGACAGTATAGCAATCAGCCCCAGCATTTT
>TRBJ1-6|.|few|TRBV27
CASSLAGTYNPPLHF
TGTGCCAGCAGTTTAGCAGGGACGTATAATCCACCCCTCCACTTT
>TRBJ2-6|.|.|TRBV6-2/TRBV6-3
CASGRWVSGANVLTF
TGTGCCAGCGGGAGATGGGTCTCTGGGGCCAACGTCCTGACTTTC
>TRBJ2-1|.|few|TRBV4-3
CASSLNARGAGYNEQFF
TGCGCCAGCAGCCTTAATGCTCGGGGGGCCGGATATAATGAGCAGTTCTTC
>TRBJ2-1|.|few|TRBV29-1
CSVESRTGGYNEQFF
TGCAGCGTTGAGTCGCGGACTGGTGGGTATAATGAGCAGTTCTTC
>TRBJ2-1|.|.|TRBV6-2/TRBV6-3
CASREGDYNEQFF
TGTGCCAGCAGGGAAGGAGACTACAATGAGCAGTTCTTC
>TRBJ2-1|TRBD2|few|TRBV3-1
CASSPGLASSGEQFF
TGTGCCAGCAGCCCGGGACTAGCGTCGAGCGGTGAGCAGTTCTTC
>TRBJ2-3|.|few|TRBV29-1
CSVEDPGTPDTQYF
TGCAGCGTTGAAGACCCGGGGACGCCAGATACGCAGTATTTT
>TRBJ2-5|TRBD1|once|TRBV29-1
CSVAVGGQVETQYF
TGCAGCGTTGCCGTGGGGGGACAGGTGGAGACCCAGTACTTC
>TRBJ1-5|TRBD1|few|TRBV14
CASSQGRSGQGNQPQHF
TGTGCCAGCAGCCAAGGACGATCGGGACAGGGGAATCAGCCCCAGCATTTT
>TRBJ2-7|.|.|TRBV4-3
CASSQGAGHKPYEQYF
TGCGCCAGCAGCCAAGGCGCAGGGCACAAACCCTACGAGCAGTACTTC
>TRBJ2-5|.|.|TRBV28
CASSFRQRGTLYF
TGTGCCAGCAGTTTCAGACAACGCGGGACCCTGTACTTC
>TRBJ2-7|.|.|TRBV6-5
CASSRFTGPYEQYF
TGTGCCAGCAGTCGGTTTACAGGGCCCTACGAGCAGTACTTC
>TRBJ1-1|.|.|TRBV7-2
CASRTPGQNTEAFF
TGTGCCAGCAGGACGCCGGGACAGAACACTGAAGCTTTCTTT
>TRBJ1-5|.|few|TRBV7-2
CASSLNPARGDQPQHF
TGTGCCAGCAGCTTAAATCCCGCCAGGGGAGATCAGCCCCAGCATTTT
>TRBJ1-1|TRBD1|.|TRBV19
CASSIGDRAGTEAFF
TGTGCCAGTAGTATCGGAGACAGGGCTGGCACTGAAGCTTTCTTT
>TRBJ2-7|TRBD1|.|TRBV15
CATSRRGQGSSYEQYF
TGTGCCACCAGCAGACGGGGACAGGGGAGCTCCTACGAGCAGTACTTC
>TRBJ2-2|TRBD1|few|TRBV24-1
CATSDFWGQSGELFF
TGTGCCACCAGTGATTTTTGGGGACAGTCCGGGGAGCTGTTTTTT
>TRBJ2-5|.|few|TRBV5-5
CASSWVYQETQYF
TGTGCCAGCAGCTGGGTATATCAAGAGACCCAGTACTTC